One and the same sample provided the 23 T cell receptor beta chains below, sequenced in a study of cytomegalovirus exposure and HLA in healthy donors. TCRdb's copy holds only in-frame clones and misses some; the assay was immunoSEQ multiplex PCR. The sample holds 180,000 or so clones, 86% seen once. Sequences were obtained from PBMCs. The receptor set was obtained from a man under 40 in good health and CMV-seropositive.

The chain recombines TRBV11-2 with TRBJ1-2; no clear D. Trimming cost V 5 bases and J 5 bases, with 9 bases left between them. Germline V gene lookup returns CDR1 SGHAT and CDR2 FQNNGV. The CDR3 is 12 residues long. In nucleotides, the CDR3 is TGTGCCAGCAGCCCCGGGCTTTATGGCTACACCTTC. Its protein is CASSPGLYGYTF. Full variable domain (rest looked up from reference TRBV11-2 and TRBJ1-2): EAGVAQSPRYKIIEKRQSVAFWCNPISGHATLYWYQQILGQGPKLLIQFQNNGVVDDSQLPKDRFSAERLKGVDSTLKIQPAKLEDSAVYLCASSPGLYGYTFGSGTRLTVV.

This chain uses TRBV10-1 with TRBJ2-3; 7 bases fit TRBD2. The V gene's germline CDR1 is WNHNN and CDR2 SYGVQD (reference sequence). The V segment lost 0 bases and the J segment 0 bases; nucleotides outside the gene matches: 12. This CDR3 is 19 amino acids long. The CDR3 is CASSESLVGGVSSTDTQYF. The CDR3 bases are TGCGCCAGCAGTGAGTCCTTAGTGGGAGGGGTCTCTAGCACAGATACGCAGTATTTT.

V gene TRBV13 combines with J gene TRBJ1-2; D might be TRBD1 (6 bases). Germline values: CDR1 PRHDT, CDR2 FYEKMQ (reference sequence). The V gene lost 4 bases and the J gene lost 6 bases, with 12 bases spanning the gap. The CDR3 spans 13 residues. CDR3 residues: CASSWGPRDGYTF. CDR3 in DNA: TGTGCCAGCAGCTGGGGGCCCCGCGATGGCTACACCTTC. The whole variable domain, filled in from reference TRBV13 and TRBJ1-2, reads AAGVIQSPRHLIKEKRETATLKCYPIPRHDTVYWYQQGPGQDPQFLISFYEKMQSDKGSIPDRFSAQQFSDYHSELNMSSLELGDSALYFCASSWGPRDGYTFGSGTRLTVV.

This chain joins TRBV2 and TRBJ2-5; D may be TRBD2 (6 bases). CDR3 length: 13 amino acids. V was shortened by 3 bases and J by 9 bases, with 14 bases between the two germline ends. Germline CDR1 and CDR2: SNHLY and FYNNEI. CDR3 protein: CASSDGPGGPQYF. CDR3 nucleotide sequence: TGTGCCAGCAGTGATGGCCCCGGGGGTCCCCAGTACTTC.

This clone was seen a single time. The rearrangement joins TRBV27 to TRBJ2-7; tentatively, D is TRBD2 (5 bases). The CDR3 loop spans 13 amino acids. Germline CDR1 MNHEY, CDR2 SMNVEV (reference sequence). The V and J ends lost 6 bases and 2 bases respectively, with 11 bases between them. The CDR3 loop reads CASRLAPAYEQYF. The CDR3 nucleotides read TGTGCCAGCAGGCTAGCCCCAGCCTACGAGCAGTACTTC.

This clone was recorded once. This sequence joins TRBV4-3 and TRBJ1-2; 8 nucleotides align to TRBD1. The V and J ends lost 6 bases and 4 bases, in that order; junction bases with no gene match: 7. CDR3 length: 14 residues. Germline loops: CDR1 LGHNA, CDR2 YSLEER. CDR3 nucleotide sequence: TGCGCCAGCAGTAACAGGGGGATTCTCTATGGCTACACCTTC. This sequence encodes CASSNRGILYGYTF.

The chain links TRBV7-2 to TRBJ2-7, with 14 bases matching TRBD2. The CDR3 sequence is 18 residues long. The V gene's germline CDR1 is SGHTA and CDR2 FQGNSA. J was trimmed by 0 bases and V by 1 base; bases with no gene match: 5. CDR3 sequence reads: CASSLGTSGRTISYEQYF. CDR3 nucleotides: TGTGCCAGCAGCTTAGGGACTAGCGGGAGGACCATCTCCTACGAGCAGTACTTC.

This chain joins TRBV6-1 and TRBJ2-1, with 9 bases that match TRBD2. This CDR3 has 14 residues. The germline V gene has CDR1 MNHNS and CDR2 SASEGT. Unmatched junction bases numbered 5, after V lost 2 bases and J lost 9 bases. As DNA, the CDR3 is TGTGCCAGCAGTGAAATTAGCGGGGGAAGTGAGCAGTTCTTC. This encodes CASSEISGGSEQFF.

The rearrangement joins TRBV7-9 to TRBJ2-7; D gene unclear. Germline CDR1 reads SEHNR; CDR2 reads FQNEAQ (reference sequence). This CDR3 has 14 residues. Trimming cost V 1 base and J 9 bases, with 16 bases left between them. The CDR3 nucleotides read TGTGCCAGCAGCTTAGTGCCCCCAACGTTAGGGCAGTACTTC. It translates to CASSLVPPTLGQYF.

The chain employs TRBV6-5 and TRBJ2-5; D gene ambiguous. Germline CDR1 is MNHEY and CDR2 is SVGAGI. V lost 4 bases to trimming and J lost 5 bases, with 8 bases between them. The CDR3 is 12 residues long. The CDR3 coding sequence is TGTGCCAGCAGTTCGTACACGGAGACCCAGTACTTC. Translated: CASSSYTETQYF.

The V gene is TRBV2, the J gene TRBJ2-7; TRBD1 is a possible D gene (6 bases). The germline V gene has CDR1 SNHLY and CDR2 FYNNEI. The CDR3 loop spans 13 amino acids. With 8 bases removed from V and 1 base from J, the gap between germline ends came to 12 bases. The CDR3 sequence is CASGGQNSYEQYF. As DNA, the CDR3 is TGTGCCAGCGGCGGACAGAATTCCTACGAGCAGTACTTC.

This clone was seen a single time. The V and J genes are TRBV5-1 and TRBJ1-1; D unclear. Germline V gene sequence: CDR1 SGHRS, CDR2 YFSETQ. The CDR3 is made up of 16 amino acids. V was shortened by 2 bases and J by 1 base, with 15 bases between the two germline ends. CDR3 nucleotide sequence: TGCGCCAGCAGCTTCACCCCCCAGGCACCGAACACTGAAGCTTTCTTT. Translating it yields CASSFTPQAPNTEAFF.

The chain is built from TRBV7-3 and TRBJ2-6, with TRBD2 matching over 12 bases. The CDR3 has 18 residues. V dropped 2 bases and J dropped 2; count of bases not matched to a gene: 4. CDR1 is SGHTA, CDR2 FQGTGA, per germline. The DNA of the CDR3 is TGTGCCAGCAGCTTACAAGCTAGCGGGAGGGCTGGGGCCAACGTCCTGACTTTC. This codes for CASSLQASGRAGANVLTF. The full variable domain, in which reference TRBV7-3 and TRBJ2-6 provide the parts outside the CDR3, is GAGVSQTPSNKVTEKGKYVELRCDPISGHTALYWYRQSLGQGPEFLIYFQGTGAADDSGLPNDRFFAVRPEGSVSTLKIQRTERGDSAVYLCASSLQASGRAGANVLTFGAGSRLTVL.

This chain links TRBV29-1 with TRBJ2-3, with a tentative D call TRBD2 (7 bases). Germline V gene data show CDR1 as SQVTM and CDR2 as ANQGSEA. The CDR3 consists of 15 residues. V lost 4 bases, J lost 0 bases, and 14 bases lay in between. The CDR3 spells CSVAGGGASTDTQYF. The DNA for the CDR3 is TGCAGCGTTGCGGGTGGGGGGGCGAGCACAGATACGCAGTATTTT.

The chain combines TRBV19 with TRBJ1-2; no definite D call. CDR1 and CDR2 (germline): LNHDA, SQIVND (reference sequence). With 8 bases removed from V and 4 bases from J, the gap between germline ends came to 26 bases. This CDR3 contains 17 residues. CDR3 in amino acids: CASSLVAGVGLGYGYTF. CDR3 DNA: TGTGCCAGTTCGTTGGTGGCCGGCGTGGGCCTGGGCTATGGCTACACCTTC.

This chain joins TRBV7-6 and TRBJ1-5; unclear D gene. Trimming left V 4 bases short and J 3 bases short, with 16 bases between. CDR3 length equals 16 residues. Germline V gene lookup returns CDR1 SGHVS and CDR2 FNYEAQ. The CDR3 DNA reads TGTGCCAGCAGCTCCCCCGGGGAGATGGTCAATCAGCCCCAGCATTTT. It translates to CASSSPGEMVNQPQHF.

DNA of the CDR3: TGTGCCGGGGAGGGGACTAGCGACTACGAGCAGTACTTC. Its translation is CAGEGTSDYEQYF. The chain has TRBV7-3 and TRBJ2-7, with TRBD2 matching 10 bases. V was pared by 11 bases and J by 3 bases, with 7 bases of the junction left unmatched. Germline CDR1 reads SGHTA; CDR2 reads FQGTGA. The length of the CDR3 is 13 residues.

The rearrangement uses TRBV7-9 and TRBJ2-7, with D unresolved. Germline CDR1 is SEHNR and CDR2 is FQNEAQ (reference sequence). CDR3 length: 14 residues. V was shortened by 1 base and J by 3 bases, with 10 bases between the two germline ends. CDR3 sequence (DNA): TGTGCCAGCAGCTTAGATAGGGTGATCTACGAGCAGTACTTC. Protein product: CASSLDRVIYEQYF.

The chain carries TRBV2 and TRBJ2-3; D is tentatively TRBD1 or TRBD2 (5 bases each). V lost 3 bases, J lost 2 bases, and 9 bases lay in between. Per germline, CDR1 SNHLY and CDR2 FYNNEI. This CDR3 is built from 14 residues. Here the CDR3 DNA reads TGTGCCAGCAGTGAGTTGGGGGACACAGATACGCAGTATTTT. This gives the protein CASSELGDTDTQYF.

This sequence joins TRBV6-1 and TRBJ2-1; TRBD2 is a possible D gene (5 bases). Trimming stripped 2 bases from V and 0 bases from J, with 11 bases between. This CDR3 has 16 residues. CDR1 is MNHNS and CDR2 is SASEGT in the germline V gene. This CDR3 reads CASSEPSLSSYNEQFF. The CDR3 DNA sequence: TGTGCCAGCAGTGAACCTAGCCTTAGCTCCTACAATGAGCAGTTCTTC.

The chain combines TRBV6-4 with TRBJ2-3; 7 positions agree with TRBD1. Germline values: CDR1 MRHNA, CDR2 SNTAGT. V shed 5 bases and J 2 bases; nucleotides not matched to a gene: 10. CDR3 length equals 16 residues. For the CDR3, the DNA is TGTGCCAGCAGTCCACTTTTGGGACAGAACACAGATACGCAGTATTTT. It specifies CASSPLLGQNTDTQYF.

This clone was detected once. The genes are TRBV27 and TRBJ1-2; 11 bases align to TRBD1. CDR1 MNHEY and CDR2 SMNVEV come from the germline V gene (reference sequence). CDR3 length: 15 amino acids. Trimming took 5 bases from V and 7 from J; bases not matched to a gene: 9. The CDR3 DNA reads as TGTGCCAGCAGTATTAGGGGACAGGGGGTTGGTGGCTACACCTTC. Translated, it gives CASSIRGQGVGGYTF.

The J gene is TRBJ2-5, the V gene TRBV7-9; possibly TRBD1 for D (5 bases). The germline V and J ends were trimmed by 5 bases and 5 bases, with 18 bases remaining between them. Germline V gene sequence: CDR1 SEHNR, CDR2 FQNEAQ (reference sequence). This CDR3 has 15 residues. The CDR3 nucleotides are TGTGCCAGCAGCCGACCGGACATGCTTACCGAGACCCAGTACTTC. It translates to CASSRPDMLTETQYF.